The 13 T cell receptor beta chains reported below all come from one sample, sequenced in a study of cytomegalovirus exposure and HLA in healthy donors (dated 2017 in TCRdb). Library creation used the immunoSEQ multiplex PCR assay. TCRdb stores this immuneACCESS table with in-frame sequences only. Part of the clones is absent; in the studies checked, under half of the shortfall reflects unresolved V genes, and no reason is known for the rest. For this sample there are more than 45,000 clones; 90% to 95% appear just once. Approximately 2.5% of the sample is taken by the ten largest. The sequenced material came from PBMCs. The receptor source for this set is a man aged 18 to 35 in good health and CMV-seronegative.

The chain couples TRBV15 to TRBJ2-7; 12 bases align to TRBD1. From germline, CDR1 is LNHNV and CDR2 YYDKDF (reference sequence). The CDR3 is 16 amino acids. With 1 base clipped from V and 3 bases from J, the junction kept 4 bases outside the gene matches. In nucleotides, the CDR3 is TGTGCCACCAGCAGAGTGGGACAGGGGGCTAGCTACGAGCAGTACTTC. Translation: CATSRVGQGASYEQYF.

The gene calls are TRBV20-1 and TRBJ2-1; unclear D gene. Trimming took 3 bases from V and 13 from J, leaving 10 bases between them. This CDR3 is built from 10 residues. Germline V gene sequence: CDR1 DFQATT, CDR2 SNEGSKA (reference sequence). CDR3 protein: CSASPLSQFF. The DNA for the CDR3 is TGCAGTGCTAGCCCTCTGTCCCAGTTCTTC.

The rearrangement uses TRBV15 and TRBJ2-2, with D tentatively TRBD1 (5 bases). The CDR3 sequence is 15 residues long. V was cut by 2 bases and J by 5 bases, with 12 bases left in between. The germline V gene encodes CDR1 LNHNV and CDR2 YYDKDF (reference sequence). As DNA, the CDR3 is TGTGCCACCAGCAGAATGGGGCAGAGGACCGGGGAGCTGTTTTTT. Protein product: CATSRMGQRTGELFF.

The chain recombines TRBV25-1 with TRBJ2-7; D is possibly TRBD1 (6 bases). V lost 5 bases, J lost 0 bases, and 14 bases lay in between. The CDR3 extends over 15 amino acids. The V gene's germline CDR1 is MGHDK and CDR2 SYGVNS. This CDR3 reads CASSSKEGDSYEQYF. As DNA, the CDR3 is TGTGCCAGCAGTAGTAAAGAGGGGGACTCCTACGAGCAGTACTTC.

DNA for the CDR3: TGTGCCAGCAGTTTAGGAGCGGGAGAGTCAGATACGCAGTATTTT. Residues: CASSLGAGESDTQYF. The chain recombines TRBV27 with TRBJ2-3, with 8 bases aligning to TRBD2. CDR3 size: 15 residues. Germline trimming cut 2 bases from V and 4 bases from J; bases unmatched to any gene: 5. Germline V lookup: CDR1 MNHEY, CDR2 SMNVEV (reference sequence).

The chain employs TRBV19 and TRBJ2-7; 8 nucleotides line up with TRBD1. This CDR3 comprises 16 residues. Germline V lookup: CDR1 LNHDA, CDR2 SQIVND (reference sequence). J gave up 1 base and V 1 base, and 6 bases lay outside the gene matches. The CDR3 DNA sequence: TGTGCCAGTAGTATAGTGGGGACAGGAGGTTCCTACGAGCAGTACTTC. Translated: CASSIVGTGGSYEQYF. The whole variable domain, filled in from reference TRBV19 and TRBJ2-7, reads DGGITQSPKYLFRKEGQNVTLSCEQNLNHDAMYWYRQDPGQGLRLIYYSQIVNDFQKGDIAEGYSVSREKKESFPLTVTSAQKNPTAFYLCASSIVGTGGSYEQYFGPGTRLTVT.

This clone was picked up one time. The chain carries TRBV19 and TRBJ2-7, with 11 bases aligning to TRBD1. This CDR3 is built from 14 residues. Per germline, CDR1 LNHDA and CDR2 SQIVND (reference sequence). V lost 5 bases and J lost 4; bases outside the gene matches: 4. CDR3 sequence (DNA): TGTGCCAGTAGTCTCCGGGACAGGGGGTACGAGCAGTACTTC. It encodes CASSLRDRGYEQYF.

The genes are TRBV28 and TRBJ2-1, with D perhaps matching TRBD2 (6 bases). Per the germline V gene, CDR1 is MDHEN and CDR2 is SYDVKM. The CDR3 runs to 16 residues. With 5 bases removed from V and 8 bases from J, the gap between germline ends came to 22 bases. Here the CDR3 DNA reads TGTGCCAGCAGTGGTTTAACCCCGCCGGGACTTTATGAGCAGTTCTTC. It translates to CASSGLTPPGLYEQFF.

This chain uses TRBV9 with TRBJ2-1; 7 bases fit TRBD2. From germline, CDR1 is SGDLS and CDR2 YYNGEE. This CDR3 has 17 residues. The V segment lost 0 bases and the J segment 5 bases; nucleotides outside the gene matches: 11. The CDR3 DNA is TGTGCCAGCAGCGTAGTCGGGGCGGGAGCATATGACAATGAGCAGTTCTTC. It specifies CASSVVGAGAYDNEQFF. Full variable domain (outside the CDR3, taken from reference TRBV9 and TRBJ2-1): DSGVTQTPKHLITATGQRVTLRCSPRSGDLSVYWYQQSLDQGLQFLIQYYNGEERAKGNILERFSAQQFPDLHSELNLSSLELGDSALYFCASSVVGAGAYDNEQFFGPGTRLTVL.

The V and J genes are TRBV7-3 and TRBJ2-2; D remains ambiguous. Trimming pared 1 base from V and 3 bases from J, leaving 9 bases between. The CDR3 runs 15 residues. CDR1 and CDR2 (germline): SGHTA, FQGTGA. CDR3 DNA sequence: TGTGCCAGCAGCTTAATATCCTCGGACACCGGGGAGCTGTTTTTT. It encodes CASSLISSDTGELFF.

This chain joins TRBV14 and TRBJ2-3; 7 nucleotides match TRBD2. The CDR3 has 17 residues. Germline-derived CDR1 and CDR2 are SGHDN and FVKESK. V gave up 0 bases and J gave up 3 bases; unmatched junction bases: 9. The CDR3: CASSQDVTSVGTDTQYF. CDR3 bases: TGTGCCAGCAGCCAAGATGTTACTAGCGTAGGTACAGATACGCAGTATTTT.

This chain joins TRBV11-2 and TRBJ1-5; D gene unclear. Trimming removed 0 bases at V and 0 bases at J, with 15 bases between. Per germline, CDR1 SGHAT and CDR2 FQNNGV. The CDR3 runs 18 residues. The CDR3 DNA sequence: TGTGCCAGCAGCTTAGATCTGGGGTTAGCGGGTAGCAATCAGCCCCAGCATTTT. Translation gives CASSLDLGLAGSNQPQHF.

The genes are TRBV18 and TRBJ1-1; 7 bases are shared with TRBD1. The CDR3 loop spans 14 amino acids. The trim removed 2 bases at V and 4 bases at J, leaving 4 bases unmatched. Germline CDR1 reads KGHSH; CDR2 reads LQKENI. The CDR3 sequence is CASSPSRGITEAFF. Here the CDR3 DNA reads TGTGCCAGCTCACCATCCAGGGGGATCACTGAAGCTTTCTTT.